A single sample is the source of the 20 T cell receptor beta chains below, sequenced in a study of shared clonotypes between healthy human individuals. Repertoires were generated with immunoSEQ multiplex PCR, while TCRdb's copy carries only in-frame clones and drops some. The table records 2,500,000 or so clones, approximately 92% of them present only once. The sample comprised naive CD4+ T cells sorted from blood. As to subset: CD45RA+ positively selected. Receptors were obtained from a young man in good health.

The DNA for the CDR3 is TGCGCCAGCAGCCCCAGGGGGGGCTATGGCTACACCTTC. It translates to CASSPRGGYGYTF. The chain recombines TRBV10-1 with TRBJ1-2; 7 nucleotides align to TRBD1. Germline V gives CDR1 WNHNN, CDR2 SYGVQD (reference sequence). The CDR3 runs 13 residues. Germline trimming cut 6 bases from V and 4 bases from J; bases unmatched to any gene: 5.

V usage is TRBV5-4 and J usage is TRBJ2-7; D gene uncertain. CDR1 is SGHNT, CDR2 YYREEE, per germline (reference sequence). The length of the CDR3 is 13 residues. Trimming stripped 4 bases from V and 4 bases from J, with 12 bases between. This CDR3 reads CASSTDAGYEQYF. CDR3 DNA: TGTGCCAGCAGCACGGACGCCGGTTACGAGCAGTACTTC.

V and J are TRBV12-1 and TRBJ2-5; the table's D call, TRBD2, was not checked against the DNA. TRBV12-1 is termed a pseudogene. The CDR3 covers 17 residues. Here the CDR3 DNA reads TGTGCCAGCAGCTTTAGGGGGACTAGCGGGGACGTTGAGACCCAGTACTTC. Translation: CASSFRGTSGDVETQYF.

With regard to this clone: The sample has other DNA sequences that encode this CDR3 too. This chain uses TRBV11-2 with TRBJ2-1, with no clear D. V lost 0 bases and J 2 bases, leaving 8 bases between the germline ends. This CDR3 has 15 residues. Per germline, CDR1 SGHAT and CDR2 FQNNGV. CDR3 loop: CASSLDGLTYNEQFF. The DNA of the CDR3 is TGTGCCAGCAGCTTAGACGGATTAACCTACAATGAGCAGTTCTTC.

The chain links TRBV12-1 to TRBJ1-1. TRBV12-1 is recorded as a pseudogene. This CDR3 spans 14 amino acids. CDR3 in DNA: TGTGCCAGCAGCACCACCGGGGGTGTAACTGAAGCTTTCTTT. It encodes CASSTTGGVTEAFF.

As for this clone: The identical CDR3 is also encoded by other nucleotide sequences in the sample. The chain links TRBV7-9 to TRBJ2-5; 7 nucleotides line up with TRBD2. V lost 0 bases and J lost 5; bases outside the gene matches: 0. The CDR3 covers 13 residues. Germline assignment: CDR1 SEHNR and CDR2 FQNEAQ (reference sequence). The CDR3 coding sequence is TGTGCCAGCAGCTTAGCGGGAGGGGAGACCCAGTACTTC. Residues: CASSLAGGETQYF.

The rearrangement uses TRBV5-1 and TRBJ2-5; TRBD2 agrees at 12 bases. The germline V gene encodes CDR1 SGHRS and CDR2 YFSETQ. The V segment lost 4 bases and the J segment 5 bases; nucleotides outside the gene matches: 24. CDR3 length: 21 residues. CDR3 in DNA: TGCGCCAGCAGCGCGGGACAGTTAATTAGGACTAGCGGGACACGTACGGAGACCCAGTACTTC. Protein: CASSAGQLIRTSGTRTETQYF.

The chain joins TRBV12-5 to TRBJ2-5, with D uncertain. The CDR3 has 13 amino acids. Germline CDR1 LGHNT, CDR2 FRNRAP. V shed 7 bases and J shed 4 bases, with 13 bases lying between them. The chain's CDR3 is CASAPLPAETQYF. In DNA form, the CDR3 reads TGTGCTAGTGCCCCACTCCCCGCAGAGACCCAGTACTTC. Supplemented by reference TRBV12-5 and TRBJ2-5, the full variable domain reads DARVTQTPRHKVTEMGQEVTMRCQPILGHNTVFWYRQTMMQGLELLAYFRNRAPLDDSGMPKDRFSAEMPDATLATLKIQPSEPRDSAVYFCASAPLPAETQYFGPGTRLLVL.

The chain employs TRBV19 and TRBJ1-4; TRBD1 matches 9 bases. Germline CDR1 and CDR2: LNHDA and SQIVND (reference sequence). V lost 6 bases to trimming and J lost 7 bases; unmatched junction nucleotides: 15. The CDR3 totals 17 residues. The CDR3 reads CASSPRSAGTGFEKLFF. Written as DNA, the CDR3 is TGTGCCAGTAGCCCGCGGTCAGCCGGGACAGGGTTTGAAAAACTGTTTTTT.

This clone was seen just once. The chain couples TRBV30 to TRBJ2-7, with D perhaps matching TRBD2 (5 bases). Per the germline V gene, CDR1 is GTSNPN and CDR2 is SVGIG (reference sequence). The CDR3 is made up of 13 amino acids. Trimming pared 3 bases from V and 3 bases from J, leaving 12 bases between. The CDR3 loop is CAWRRAGGYEQYF. The CDR3 DNA reads TGTGCCTGGAGACGGGCGGGCGGCTACGAGCAGTACTTC.

V gene TRBV15 combines with J gene TRBJ2-4; TRBD2 matches at 13 bases. CDR1 and CDR2 from the germline V gene are LNHNV and YYDKDF (reference sequence). V was pared by 2 bases and J by 4 bases, with 11 bases of the junction left unmatched. The CDR3 spans 19 residues. CDR3 protein: CATSRPLTSGGATKNIQYF. The CDR3 DNA is TGTGCCACCAGCAGACCATTAACTAGCGGGGGGGCGACAAAAAACATTCAGTACTTC.

The rearrangement uses TRBV18 and TRBJ1-1; weak D call: TRBD1 (6 bases). The CDR3 sequence is 15 residues long. Trimming shortened V by 5 bases and J by 6 bases, and 19 bases separated the two germline ends. The V gene's germline CDR1 is KGHSH and CDR2 LQKENI. The CDR3 bases are TGTGCCAGCTCAGGGCCCTCGGGGGCGCCCGCTGAAGCTTTCTTT. Its protein is CASSGPSGAPAEAFF.

The gene calls are TRBV7-9 and TRBJ2-5, with 10 nucleotides matching TRBD1. The CDR3 sequence is 19 residues long. CDR1 and CDR2 from the germline V gene are SEHNR and FQNEAQ (reference sequence). V dropped 0 bases and J dropped 3; count of bases not matched to a gene: 13. The CDR3 region is CASSLAPVDRTGGKETQYF. CDR3 in DNA: TGTGCCAGCAGCTTAGCTCCAGTTGATAGGACAGGGGGAAAAGAGACCCAGTACTTC.

The chain employs TRBV6-6 and TRBJ2-5, with TRBD1 matching 8 bases. The CDR3 spans 12 residues. CDR1 and CDR2 from the germline V gene are MNHNY and SVGAGI (reference sequence). Trimming removed 6 bases from V and 4 bases from J; junction bases left unmatched: 1. The CDR3 nucleotides are TGTGCCAGCAGCACAGGGGGAGAGACCCAGTACTTC. It yields the protein CASSTGGETQYF.

This chain joins TRBV18 and TRBJ1-3; D not resolved. The germline gives CDR1 KGHSH, CDR2 LQKENI. Trimming left V 3 bases short and J 3 bases short, with 9 bases between. The length of the CDR3 is 14 residues. DNA for the CDR3: TGTGCCAGCTCACCCGGAATGGATGGAAACACCATATATTTT. Its protein product is CASSPGMDGNTIYF. Filled out from reference TRBV18 and TRBJ1-3, the complete variable domain reads NAGVMQNPRHLVRRRGQEARLRCSPMKGHSHVYWYRQLPEEGLKFMVYLQKENIIDESGMPKERFSAEFPKEGPSILRIQQVVRGDSAAYFCASSPGMDGNTIYFGEGSWLTVV.

This chain uses TRBV4-1 with TRBJ2-7, with D perhaps TRBD1 (5 bases). Looked up from germline, CDR1 is MGHRA and CDR2 is YSYEKL. There are 16 residues in the CDR3. Trimming pared 2 bases from V and 0 bases from J, leaving 14 bases between. CDR3 amino acids: CASSQNLPQGSYEQYF. The CDR3 nucleotides are TGCGCCAGCAGCCAAAATCTTCCTCAGGGCTCCTACGAGCAGTACTTC.

Details on this clone: This same CDR3 is encoded by further DNA sequences in the sample. V usage is TRBV5-1 and J usage is TRBJ2-3; D uncertain. The CDR3 spans 15 residues. Germline CDR1 reads SGHRS; CDR2 reads YFSETQ. Deletions cut 0 bases from V and 1 base from J, with 9 bases between. Here the CDR3 DNA reads TGCGCCAGCAGCTTGGGTGACACTCGCACAGATACGCAGTATTTT. It yields the protein CASSLGDTRTDTQYF.

J is TRBJ2-3 and V is TRBV5-8; 9 positions match TRBD2. The CDR3 totals 16 residues. J gave up 4 bases and V 4 bases, and 10 bases lay outside the gene matches. The V gene's germline CDR1 is SGHTS and CDR2 YDEGEE. The CDR3 DNA reads TGTGCCAGCAGCACGGGGACTAGCAGTAAATCAGATACGCAGTATTTT. It specifies CASSTGTSSKSDTQYF.

The rearrangement uses TRBV30 and TRBJ2-2; no reliable D call. The V end lost 4 bases, the J end lost 4 bases, and 13 bases lay between the germline ends. This CDR3 is built from 14 residues. Looked up from germline, CDR1 is GTSNPN and CDR2 is SVGIG (reference sequence). CDR3 DNA sequence: TGTGCCTGGATCCCACCGCCGGGCACCGGGGAGCTGTTTTTT. Residues: CAWIPPPGTGELFF.

Concerning this clone itself: The sample holds other DNA sequences that translate to the same CDR3. The chain carries TRBV5-1 and TRBJ2-5, with a weak D call TRBD2 (6 bases). V lost 0 bases to trimming and J lost 5 bases, with 11 bases between them. This CDR3 contains 14 residues. Germline V gene sequence: CDR1 SGHRS, CDR2 YFSETQ. The CDR3 DNA is TGCGCCAGCAGCTTGGCAGGAGCGGGCGAGACCCAGTACTTC. Translation gives CASSLAGAGETQYF.